These 13 T cell receptor beta chains share one sample of origin, sequenced in a study of OX40 agonist ivuxolimab in advanced cancers. Repertoires were generated with immunoSEQ multiplex PCR, while TCRdb's copy carries only in-frame clones and drops some. The table has about 110,000 clones, approximately 90% seen once. Sequenced here: CD4+ or CD8+ T cells sorted from blood, sampled in a trial of the OX40 agonist ivuxolimab. These receptors were obtained from an adult with an advanced solid tumor such as melanoma, head and neck, liver or kidney cancer.

The rearrangement joins TRBV10-3 to TRBJ2-7; D is possibly TRBD1 (6 bases). CDR3 length equals 14 residues. CDR1 is ENHRY, CDR2 SYGVKD, per germline. V was trimmed by 3 bases and J by 1 base, leaving 10 bases between them. The CDR3: CAISDYRVSYEQYF. The CDR3 DNA follows: TGTGCCATCAGTGACTACAGGGTTTCCTACGAGCAGTACTTC.

The chain combines TRBV5-1 with TRBJ1-1, with D perhaps matching TRBD1 (5 bases). V lost 4 bases and J lost 1, with 11 bases in between. The CDR3 extends over 14 amino acids. Germline V gene data show CDR1 as SGHRS and CDR2 as YFSETQ. CDR3 protein: CASSAGPTNTEAFF. The CDR3 DNA is TGCGCCAGCAGCGCGGGGCCTACGAACACTGAAGCTTTCTTT.

CDR3 in amino acids: CASNSGTGSYEQYF. As DNA, the CDR3 is TGTGCCAGCAACTCCGGGACAGGCAGCTACGAGCAGTACTTC. The chain has TRBV9 and TRBJ2-7; the match to TRBD1 covers 8 bases. CDR3 size: 14 residues. Germline-derived CDR1 and CDR2 are SGDLS and YYNGEE. Germline trimming cut 6 bases from V and 3 bases from J; bases unmatched to any gene: 8.

The chain carries TRBV10-3 and TRBJ2-1; 8 nucleotides line up with TRBD2. Trimming took 0 bases from V and 3 from J; bases not matched to a gene: 7. The CDR3 length is 17 residues. Germline assignment: CDR1 ENHRY and CDR2 SYGVKD. Here the CDR3 DNA reads TGTGCCATCAGTGAGTCTCGCCTAGCGGGTTTCTACAATGAGCAGTTCTTC. It codes for CAISESRLAGFYNEQFF.

The chain employs TRBV21-1 and TRBJ2-7. TRBV21-1 is marked as a pseudogene. The CDR3 totals 14 residues. The chain's CDR3 is CASSNSDSSYEQYF. In nucleotides, the CDR3 is TGTGCCAGCAGCAATAGCGACAGCTCCTACGAGCAGTACTTC.

The chain combines TRBV11-2 with TRBJ2-5; D not certain. Germline V gives CDR1 SGHAT, CDR2 FQNNGV. V shed 1 base and J shed 5 bases, with 20 bases lying between them. The CDR3 totals 17 residues. CDR3 in amino acids: CASSLVFETASWETQYF. DNA for the CDR3: TGTGCCAGCAGCTTAGTTTTCGAGACTGCTTCGTGGGAGACCCAGTACTTC. Using reference TRBV11-2 and TRBJ2-5 for the parts outside the CDR3, the full variable domain is EAGVAQSPRYKIIEKRQSVAFWCNPISGHATLYWYQQILGQGPKLLIQFQNNGVVDDSQLPKDRFSAERLKGVDSTLKIQPAKLEDSAVYLCASSLVFETASWETQYFGPGTRLLVL.

This chain joins TRBV10-1 and TRBJ2-7; TRBD1 aligns across 10 bases. Germline V gene sequence: CDR1 WNHNN, CDR2 SYGVQD (reference sequence). CDR3 length: 16 residues. With V trimmed by 4 bases and J by 6 bases, 12 bases remained unmatched. The CDR3 DNA sequence: TGCGCCAGCAGTGCGACAGGGGGCGCGTCCAAAAGCGAGCAGTACTTC. This encodes CASSATGGASKSEQYF.

The CDR3 region is CASSKNGAFF. CDR3 bases: TGTGCCAGCAGCAAAAACGGAGCTTTCTTT. This rearrangement joins TRBV21-1 to TRBJ1-1. TRBV21-1 is termed a pseudogene. This CDR3 contains 10 residues.

The chain links TRBV9 to TRBJ2-3; 11 bases map to TRBD2. There are 17 residues in the CDR3. CDR1 is SGDLS and CDR2 is YYNGEE in the germline V gene. Trimming cost V 0 bases and J 3 bases; bases outside gene matches: 6. CDR3 amino acids: CASSVGLAGTTTDTQYF. CDR3 nucleotide sequence: TGTGCCAGCAGCGTAGGACTAGCGGGGACCACGACAGATACGCAGTATTTT.

This rearrangement joins TRBV30 to TRBJ1-2, with no clear D. Germline-derived CDR1 and CDR2 are GTSNPN and SVGIG (reference sequence). CDR3 length: 13 amino acids. V was pared by 2 bases and J by 3 bases, with 10 bases between. This chain's CDR3 is CAWSPSVDYGYTF. The CDR3 nucleotides are TGTGCCTGGAGTCCATCTGTGGACTATGGCTACACCTTC.

The chain has TRBV20-1 and TRBJ2-1; no clear D. CDR3 size: 10 residues. The V gene's germline CDR1 is DFQATT and CDR2 SNEGSKA (reference sequence). V lost 5 bases, J lost 8 bases, and 7 bases lay in between. The CDR3 spells CSAVDYEQFF. CDR3 DNA: TGCAGTGCTGTTGACTATGAGCAGTTCTTC.

V gene TRBV7-9 combines with J gene TRBJ1-4; tentatively, D is TRBD1 (6 bases). There are 15 residues in the CDR3. The V and J ends lost 3 bases and 8 bases respectively, with 16 bases between them. Germline V gene sequence: CDR1 SEHNR, CDR2 FQNEAQ (reference sequence). DNA for the CDR3: TGTGCCAGCAGCTTTGAGGGGGGGCGCGACGAAAAACTGTTTTTT. Protein: CASSFEGGRDEKLFF.

About this clone: This sample also contains other DNA sequences that code for the same CDR3. The genes are TRBV30 and TRBJ1-4, with a possible D match to TRBD1 (5 bases). Trimming shortened V by 0 bases and J by 8 bases, and 10 bases separated the two germline ends. Germline assignment: CDR1 GTSNPN and CDR2 SVGIG (reference sequence). CDR3 length: 13 amino acids. The DNA for the CDR3 is TGTGCCTGGAGTGTGCAGGGTGGAGAAAAACTGTTTTTT. Amino acids: CAWSVQGGEKLFF.